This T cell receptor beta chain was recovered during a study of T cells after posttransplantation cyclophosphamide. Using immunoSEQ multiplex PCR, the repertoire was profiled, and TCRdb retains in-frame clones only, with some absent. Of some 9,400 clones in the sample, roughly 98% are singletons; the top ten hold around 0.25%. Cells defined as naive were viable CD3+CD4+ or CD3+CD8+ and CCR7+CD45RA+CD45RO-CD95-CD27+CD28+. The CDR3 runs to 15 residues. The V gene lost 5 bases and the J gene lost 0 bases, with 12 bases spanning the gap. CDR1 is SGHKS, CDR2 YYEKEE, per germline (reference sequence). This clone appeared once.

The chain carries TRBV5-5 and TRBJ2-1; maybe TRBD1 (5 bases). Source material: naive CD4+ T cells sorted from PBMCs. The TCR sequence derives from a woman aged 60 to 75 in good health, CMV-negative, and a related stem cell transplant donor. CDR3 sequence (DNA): TGTGCCAGCAGGGGCCAGGGATACTCCTACAATGAGCAGTTCTTC. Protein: CASRGQGYSYNEQFF.